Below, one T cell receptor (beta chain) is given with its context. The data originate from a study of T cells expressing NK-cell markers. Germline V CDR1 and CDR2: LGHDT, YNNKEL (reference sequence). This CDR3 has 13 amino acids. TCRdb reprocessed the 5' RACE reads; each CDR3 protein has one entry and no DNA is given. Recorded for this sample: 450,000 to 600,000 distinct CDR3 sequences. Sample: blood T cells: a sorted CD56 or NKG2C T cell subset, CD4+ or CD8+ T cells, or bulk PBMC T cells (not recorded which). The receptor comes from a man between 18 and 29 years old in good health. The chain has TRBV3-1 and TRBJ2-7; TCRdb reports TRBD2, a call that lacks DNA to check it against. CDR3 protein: CASSQRESNEQYF.